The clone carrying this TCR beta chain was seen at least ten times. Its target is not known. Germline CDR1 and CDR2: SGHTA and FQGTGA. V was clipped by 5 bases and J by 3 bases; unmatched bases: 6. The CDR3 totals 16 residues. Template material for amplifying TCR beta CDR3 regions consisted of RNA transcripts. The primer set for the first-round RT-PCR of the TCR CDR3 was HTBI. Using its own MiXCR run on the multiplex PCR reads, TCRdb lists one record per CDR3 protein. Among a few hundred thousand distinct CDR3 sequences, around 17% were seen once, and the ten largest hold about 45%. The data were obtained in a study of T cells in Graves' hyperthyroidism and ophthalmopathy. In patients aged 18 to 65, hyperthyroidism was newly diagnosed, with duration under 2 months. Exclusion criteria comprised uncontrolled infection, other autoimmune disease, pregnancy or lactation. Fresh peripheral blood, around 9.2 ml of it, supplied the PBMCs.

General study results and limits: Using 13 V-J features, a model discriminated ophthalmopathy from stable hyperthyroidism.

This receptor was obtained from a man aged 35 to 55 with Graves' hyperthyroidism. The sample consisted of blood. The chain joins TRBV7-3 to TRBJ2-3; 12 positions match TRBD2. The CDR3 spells CASSDGLAGFTDTQYF. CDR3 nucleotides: TGTGCCAGCAGCGACGGACTAGCGGGATTTACAGATACGCAGTATTTT.